This T cell receptor beta chain was retrieved from a study of blood T cell repertoires in COVID-19. Background on the study: From the United States, Italy and Spain came samples of acute and convalescent COVID-19.

The cohort comprised adults aged about 18 to 100 years residing in under 25 US areas. CDR3 length: 12 amino acids. The V and J ends lost 0 bases and 7 bases respectively, with 6 bases between them. CDR1 and CDR2 (germline): LGHNT, FRNRAP. Generated by immunoSEQ multiplex PCR, the TCRdb table keeps only in-frame clones and is missing some. The profile shows roughly 240,000 clones, 83% of them singletons. The receptor was derived from a woman in her thirties or forties who had been exposed to COVID-19. Sequencing was performed on PBMCs or T cells enriched from blood (not recorded which). The rearrangement uses TRBV12-5 and TRBJ1-2; the D is unclear. Here the CDR3 DNA reads TGTGCTAGTGGTTTGGTCGAGGGTGGCTACACCTTC. Translated, it gives CASGLVEGGYTF.